This entry lists 22 T cell receptor beta chains sequenced from one sample in a study of long-term antiretroviral therapy in people with HIV. The assay used was immunoSEQ (version v3.0), run at survey level. TCRdb's copy holds only in-frame clones and misses some; the assay was immunoSEQ multiplex PCR. The table shows some 20,000 clones, with approximately 80% occurring only once. The material sequenced was unsorted PBMCs, taken 1.2 years after starting antiretroviral therapy. Receptors originate from a woman aged 40 to 49 with HIV.

The V and J genes are TRBV5-1 and TRBJ1-6; TRBD1 aligns across 10 bases. Trimming took 0 bases from V and 7 from J; bases not matched to a gene: 1. The CDR3 loop spans 15 amino acids. From germline, CDR1 is SGHRS and CDR2 YFSETQ. CDR3 coding DNA: TGCGCCAGCAGCTTGGAGGGACAGGGGAATTCACCCCTCCACTTT. Amino acid sequence: CASSLEGQGNSPLHF.

The chain is built from TRBV7-2 and TRBJ2-7; TRBD2 agrees at 7 bases. The CDR3 consists of 13 residues. The germline gives CDR1 SGHTA, CDR2 FQGNSA. The trim removed 5 bases at V and 3 bases at J, leaving 4 bases unmatched. As DNA, the CDR3 is TGTGCCAGCAGCGCAGGGAGGGGCTACGAGCAGTACTTC. Protein: CASSAGRGYEQYF.

The chain has TRBV14 and TRBJ2-7; 9 nucleotides match TRBD2. This CDR3 has 14 residues. With 4 bases clipped from V and 0 bases from J, the junction kept 1 base outside the gene matches. The germline V gene encodes CDR1 SGHDN and CDR2 FVKESK. The CDR3 sequence: CASSLSGSSYEQYF. CDR3 coding DNA: TGTGCCAGCAGCCTTAGCGGGAGCTCCTACGAGCAGTACTTC.

The chain combines TRBV5-1 with TRBJ2-1; 7 bases align to TRBD1. Looked up from germline, CDR1 is SGHRS and CDR2 is YFSETQ. The CDR3 is 15 residues long. V lost 4 bases, J lost 2 bases, and 6 bases stayed unmatched. CDR3 in DNA: TGCGCCAGCAGCATTCAGGGGGACCCCTACAATGAGCAGTTCTTC. This translates into CASSIQGDPYNEQFF. The entire variable domain, with the rest obtained from reference TRBV5-1 and TRBJ2-1, is as follows: KAGVTQTPRYLIKTRGQQVTLSCSPISGHRSVSWYQQTPGQGLQFLFEYFSETQRNKGNFPGRFSGRQFSNSRSEMNVSTLELGDSALYLCASSIQGDPYNEQFFGPGTRLTVL.

This chain links TRBV5-1 with TRBJ2-5; D is perhaps TRBD2 (5 bases). The CDR3 has 15 residues. Germline loops: CDR1 SGHRS, CDR2 YFSETQ. Trimming removed 4 bases at V and 4 bases at J, with 17 bases between. The DNA for the CDR3 is TGCGCCAGCAGCCTCGGAGGCCCCAACGCAGAGACCCAGTACTTC. It codes for CASSLGGPNAETQYF.

This chain links TRBV25-1 with TRBJ2-1; D uncertain. CDR1 MGHDK and CDR2 SYGVNS come from the germline V gene. The CDR3 sequence is 17 residues long. V was trimmed by 0 bases and J by 5 bases, leaving 17 bases between them. The CDR3 is CASSEYASFPRNNEQFF. CDR3 sequence (DNA): TGTGCCAGCAGTGAATATGCCAGCTTCCCTCGAAACAATGAGCAGTTCTTC.

This clone has more than one count but fewer than ten. The rearrangement links TRBV7-9 to TRBJ1-5, with a weak D call TRBD1 (6 bases). CDR1 and CDR2 from the germline V gene are SEHNR and FQNEAQ (reference sequence). V was cut by 8 bases and J by 5 bases, with 13 bases left in between. This CDR3 has 13 residues. The CDR3 bases are TGTGCCAGCCGCCCCCAGGGGCATCAGCCCCAGCATTTT. It translates to CASRPQGHQPQHF.

This clone was observed a handful of times. The gene calls are TRBV2 and TRBJ1-4; weak D call: TRBD1 (6 bases). Trimming took off 7 bases at V and 0 bases at J, with 18 bases between the two ends. CDR3 length equals 17 residues. Germline V lookup: CDR1 SNHLY, CDR2 FYNNEI. CDR3 loop: CASNPTGGGPTNEKLFF. The CDR3 nucleotides read TGTGCCAGCAATCCGACCGGAGGGGGTCCAACTAATGAAAAACTGTTTTTT.

The V and J genes are TRBV6-5 and TRBJ2-5; no clear D gene. CDR1 and CDR2 (germline): MNHEY, SVGAGI. This CDR3 spans 11 amino acids. V was cut by 0 bases and J by 7 bases, with 3 bases left in between. CDR3 in DNA: TGTGCCAGCAGTTACTCGGGGACCCAGTACTTC. It yields the protein CASSYSGTQYF.

A single count supports this clone. In DNA form, the CDR3 reads TGCAGCGTTGAACTAGCGGGAAATGAGCAGTTCTTC. Translated, it gives CSVELAGNEQFF. This chain connects TRBV29-1 to TRBJ2-1; 9 positions agree with TRBD2. V lost 2 bases and J lost 7; bases outside the gene matches: 0. Germline V gene data show CDR1 as SQVTM and CDR2 as ANQGSEA. This CDR3 contains 12 residues.

V and J are TRBV4-3 and TRBJ1-2, with 10 bases lining up with TRBD1. The CDR3 covers 15 residues. Germline trimming cut 5 bases from V and 7 bases from J; bases unmatched to any gene: 10. Germline V gene lookup returns CDR1 LGHNA and CDR2 YSLEER. As DNA, the CDR3 is TGCGCCAGCAGCTACAGCCGGGACAGGGGACTTGGCTACACCTTC. It yields the protein CASSYSRDRGLGYTF.

J is TRBJ2-1 and V is TRBV5-4, with D maybe TRBD2 (5 bases). This CDR3 has 13 amino acids. Germline V gene sequence: CDR1 SGHNT, CDR2 YYREEE (reference sequence). Trimming took off 4 bases at V and 8 bases at J, with 13 bases between the two ends. The CDR3 region is CASSGSPDDEQFF. Written as DNA, the CDR3 is TGTGCCAGCAGCGGGAGTCCTGACGATGAGCAGTTCTTC.

This clone was seen just once. The chain recombines TRBV14 with TRBJ2-5; a possible D gene is TRBD1 (5 bases). Trimming took off 5 bases at V and 5 bases at J, with 12 bases between the two ends. The CDR3 totals 13 residues. Looked up from germline, CDR1 is SGHDN and CDR2 is FVKESK. CDR3 sequence (DNA): TGTGCCAGCAGCTTCGTGGGGCGGGAGACCCAGTACTTC. Its protein product is CASSFVGRETQYF.

This chain uses TRBV28 with TRBJ2-7, with 7 bases fitting TRBD1. From germline, CDR1 is MDHEN and CDR2 SYDVKM. The length of the CDR3 is 11 residues. J lost 3 bases, V lost 10 bases, and 3 bases had no gene match. As DNA, the CDR3 is TGTGCCACCAGGACAGGCTACGAGCAGTACTTC. Translated: CATRTGYEQYF.

This CDR3 is CASSSSTGRGGNTIYF. CDR3 in DNA: TGTGCCAGCAGCTCGTCGACAGGGAGGGGAGGAAACACCATATATTTT. The rearrangement uses TRBV11-2 and TRBJ1-3; 7 bases align to TRBD1. Trimming at V came to 4 bases and at J to 4 bases, leaving 10 bases not matched to a gene. CDR3 length: 16 amino acids. The germline V gene has CDR1 SGHAT and CDR2 FQNNGV. Filled out from reference TRBV11-2 and TRBJ1-3, the complete variable domain reads EAGVAQSPRYKIIEKRQSVAFWCNPISGHATLYWYQQILGQGPKLLIQFQNNGVVDDSQLPKDRFSAERLKGVDSTLKIQPAKLEDSAVYLCASSSSTGRGGNTIYFGEGSWLTVV.

This chain uses TRBV7-2 with TRBJ1-5; D uncertain. Germline V gene data show CDR1 as SGHTA and CDR2 as FQGNSA. Trimming cost V 1 base and J 2 bases, with 0 bases left between them. There are 12 residues in the CDR3. Here the CDR3 DNA reads TGTGCCAGCAGCTTAGGCAATCAGCCCCAGCATTTT. Protein sequence: CASSLGNQPQHF.

This clone was seen only once. This chain connects TRBV15 to TRBJ2-5; 10 nucleotides line up with TRBD2. V lost 0 bases to trimming and J lost 1 base; unmatched junction nucleotides: 8. CDR3 length: 18 residues. Germline CDR1 reads LNHNV; CDR2 reads YYDKDF (reference sequence). The CDR3 nucleotides read TGTGCCACCAGCAGAGATTTAGTAAGCGGGAGGGCCCAAGAGACCCAGTACTTC. Translation gives CATSRDLVSGRAQETQYF.

V usage is TRBV2 and J usage is TRBJ1-5, with unresolved D. CDR1 is SNHLY, CDR2 FYNNEI, per germline. Trimming took off 5 bases at V and 7 bases at J, with 12 bases between the two ends. The CDR3 is made up of 13 amino acids. Here the CDR3 reads CASSLLVGQPQHF. The CDR3 DNA follows: TGTGCCAGCAGTCTCCTCGTGGGGCAGCCCCAGCATTTT.

This chain links TRBV7-9 with TRBJ2-7; D gene uncertain. The ends were cut back, 2 bases at V and 4 bases at J, with 9 bases in the middle. Germline V gene sequence: CDR1 SEHNR, CDR2 FQNEAQ (reference sequence). There are 13 residues in the CDR3. This CDR3 reads CASSLISGYEQYF. CDR3 bases: TGTGCCAGCAGCTTAATATCCGGATACGAGCAGTACTTC.

The chain carries TRBV6-1 and TRBJ2-7; tentative D call: TRBD1 (6 bases). CDR1 MNHNS and CDR2 SASEGT come from the germline V gene. V lost 5 bases, J lost 4 bases, and 12 bases lay in between. This CDR3 spans 13 amino acids. CDR3 DNA sequence: TGTGCCAGCAGTAGACAGGAGTCTTACGAGCAGTACTTC. This encodes CASSRQESYEQYF.

V is TRBV7-9 and J is TRBJ2-7, with 11 bases that match TRBD2. The CDR3 contains 15 residues. After removal of 5 bases from V and 1 base from J, the junction contained 4 bases not matched to a gene. Germline V lookup: CDR1 SEHNR, CDR2 FQNEAQ (reference sequence). In DNA, the CDR3 is TGTGCCAGCAGCACCGGGACTAGCGGATCCTACGAGCAGTACTTC. Translated, it gives CASSTGTSGSYEQYF.

A few counts support this clone. V usage is TRBV9 and J usage is TRBJ2-4, with 7 bases matching TRBD1. The CDR3 contains 13 residues. J lost 4 bases, V lost 3 bases, and 1 base had no gene match. CDR1 is SGDLS and CDR2 is YYNGEE in the germline V gene. The CDR3 DNA reads as TGTGCCAGCAGCGGGGGACAGAAAAACATTCAGTACTTC. This translates into CASSGGQKNIQYF. The variable domain in full, with the rest retrieved from reference TRBV9 and TRBJ2-4, is DSGVTQTPKHLITATGQRVTLRCSPRSGDLSVYWYQQSLDQGLQFLIQYYNGEERAKGNILERFSAQQFPDLHSELNLSSLELGDSALYFCASSGGQKNIQYFGAGTRLSVL.